This TCR beta chain was recovered during a study of blood T cell repertoires in COVID-19. On the study more broadly: Sites across the United States, Italy and Spain contributed samples from acute and convalescent COVID-19. In each case, the material was cDNA or gDNA derived from T cells, B-cell-depleted T cells, or PBMCs.

Authors' analysis steps: Reference gene primers were amplified, and this amplification served to estimate nucleated cell counts. This table comes from immunoSEQ multiplex PCR, and its TCRdb copy is limited to in-frame clones, with some not included. That table is the source of V, J and clone size, and D and trimming were worked out from the DNA. The sample gives about 130,000 clones, around 88% of which show up once; around 4.5% is in the top ten. The specimen was peripheral blood. The clonotype originates from a man aged 55 to 70 with COVID-19, enrolled during active disease.

The CDR3: CASSHRSGGYYEQYF. CDR3 coding DNA: TGTGCCAGCAGCCACCGTAGCGGGGGGTACTACGAGCAGTACTTC. V is TRBV4-2 and J is TRBJ2-7; 10 positions match TRBD2. The V and J ends lost 3 bases and 3 bases, in that order; junction bases with no gene match: 5. Looked up from germline, CDR1 is LGHNA and CDR2 is YNFKEQ. The CDR3 has 15 residues.